This T cell receptor beta chain was observed in a study of T cells in Graves' hyperthyroidism and ophthalmopathy. Points from the study as a whole: In blood, most of the thyroid clonotypes expanded above 0.001 were also present.

About this clonotype itself: The antigen remains unidentified.

Among ophthalmopathy patients, the Clinical Activity Score reached at least 3, the NOSPECS grade reached at least 4, and duration remained under 3 months. Exclusions: uncontrolled infection, other autoimmune disease, pregnancy, lactation. RNA transcripts gave rise to amplified TCR beta CDR3 regions. HTBI primers were employed in a first-round RT-PCR of the TCR CDR3. Each CDR3 protein gets one entry after TCRdb re-called the multiplex PCR reads with MiXCR. The table records around 570,000 distinct CDR3 sequences, about 20% of them present only once. The CDR3 has 14 amino acids. Germline-derived CDR1 and CDR2 are LNHDA and SQIVND (reference sequence). The ends were cut back, 3 bases at V and 3 bases at J, with 12 bases in the middle.

Sample: blood. This sequence was found in a man between 35 and 55 years old with Graves' ophthalmopathy. The genes are TRBV19 and TRBJ2-7; possibly TRBD1 for D (5 bases). The CDR3 spells CASSIRADIYEQYF. CDR3 bases: TGTGCCAGTAGTATCAGGGCCGATATCTACGAGCAGTACTTC.